This TCR beta chain was identified during a study of blood T cell repertoires in COVID-19. Background on the study: Material from acute and convalescent COVID-19 was sourced from the United States, Italy and Spain. T cells, B-cell-depleted T cells, or PBMCs provided the cDNA or gDNA that served as material.

The ends were cut back, 3 bases at V and 2 bases at J, with 8 bases in the middle. The CDR3 has 13 amino acids. In germline, CDR1 is SGHTA, CDR2 FQGNSA. Original handling: Reference gene primer amplification yielded estimated nucleated cell counts. Profiling relied on immunoSEQ multiplex PCR, and the TCRdb table lists in-frame clones only, not all of them. That table is the source of V, J and clone size, and D and trimming were worked out from the DNA. The table shows 52,000 or so clones, with 90% to 95% occurring only once. The TCR originated in a man aged 45-60 years with acute or convalescent COVID-19. The sequenced sample was peripheral blood. The chain is built from TRBV7-2 and TRBJ2-7, with D unresolved. The CDR3 sequence: CASSFSSTYEQYF. CDR3 sequence (DNA): TGTGCCAGCAGCTTCTCCTCTACCTACGAGCAGTACTTC.